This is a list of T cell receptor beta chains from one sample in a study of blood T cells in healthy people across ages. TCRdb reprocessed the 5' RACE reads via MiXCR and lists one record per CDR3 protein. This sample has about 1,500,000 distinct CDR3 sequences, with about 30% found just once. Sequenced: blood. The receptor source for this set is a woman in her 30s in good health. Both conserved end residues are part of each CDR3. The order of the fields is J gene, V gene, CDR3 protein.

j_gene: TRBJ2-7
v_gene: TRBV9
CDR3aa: CASSYRDRDYEQYF

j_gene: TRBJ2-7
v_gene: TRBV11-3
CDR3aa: CASSSGEVGEQYF

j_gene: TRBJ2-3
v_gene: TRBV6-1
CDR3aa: CASKLTGGVDTQYF

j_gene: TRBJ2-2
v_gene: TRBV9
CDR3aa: CASSVADSNTGELFF

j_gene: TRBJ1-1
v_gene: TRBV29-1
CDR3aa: CSVGQGRTEAFF

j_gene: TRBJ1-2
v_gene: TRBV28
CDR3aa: CASSLKPGQIYGYTF

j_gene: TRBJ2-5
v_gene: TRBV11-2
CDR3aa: CASSLVSSAREETQYF

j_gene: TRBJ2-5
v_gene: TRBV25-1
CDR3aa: CASSDAGGGETQYF

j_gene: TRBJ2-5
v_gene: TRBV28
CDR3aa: CASSFPLISSVCQETQYF

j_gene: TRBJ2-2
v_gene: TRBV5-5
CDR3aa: CASSLLGSAGGRELFF

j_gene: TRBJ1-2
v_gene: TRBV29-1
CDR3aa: CSVVQGARGYTF

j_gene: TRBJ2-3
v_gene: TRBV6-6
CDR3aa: CASSWTSGAVGTQYF

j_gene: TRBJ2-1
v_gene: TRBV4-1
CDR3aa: CASSQEMGSPSREEQFF

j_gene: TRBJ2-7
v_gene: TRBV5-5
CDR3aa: CASSLTDTRNYEQYF

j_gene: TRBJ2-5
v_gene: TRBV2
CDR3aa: CASTLRTVQETQYF

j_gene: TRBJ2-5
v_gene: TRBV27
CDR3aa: CASSLAGGGNEQYF

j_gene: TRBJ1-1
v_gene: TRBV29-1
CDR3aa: CSVLTVTEAFF

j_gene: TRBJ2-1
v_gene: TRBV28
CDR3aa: CASHGGGATGNEQFF

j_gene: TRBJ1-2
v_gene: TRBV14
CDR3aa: CASSLDRRYGYTF

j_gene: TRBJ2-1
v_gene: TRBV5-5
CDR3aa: CASSLEGGGSLFF

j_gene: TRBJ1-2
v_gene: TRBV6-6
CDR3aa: CASSSGTPRDYTF

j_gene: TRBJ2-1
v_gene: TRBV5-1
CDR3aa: CASSLWASGGIYNEQFF

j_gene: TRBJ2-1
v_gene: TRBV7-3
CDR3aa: CASGASFYNEQFF

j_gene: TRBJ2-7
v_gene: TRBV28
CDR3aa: CASRFSGGDLEQYF

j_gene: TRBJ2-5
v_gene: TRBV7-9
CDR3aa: CASSSPWFQETQYF

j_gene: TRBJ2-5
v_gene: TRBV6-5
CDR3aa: CASSKRGQETQYF

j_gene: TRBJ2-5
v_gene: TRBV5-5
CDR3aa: CASSLLQPQETQYF

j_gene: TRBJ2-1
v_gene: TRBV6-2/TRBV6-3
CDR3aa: CASGRDRVYNEQFF

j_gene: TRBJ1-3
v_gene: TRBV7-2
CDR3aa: CASSPDMNSGNTIYF

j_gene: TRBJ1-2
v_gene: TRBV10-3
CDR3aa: CAIKGTGTEYGYTF

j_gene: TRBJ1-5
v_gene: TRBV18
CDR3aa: CASSPRQGGNQPQHF

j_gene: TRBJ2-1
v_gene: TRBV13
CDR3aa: CASSSSGTGVYEQFF

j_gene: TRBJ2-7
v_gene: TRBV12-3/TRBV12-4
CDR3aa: CASRRGGRYEQYF

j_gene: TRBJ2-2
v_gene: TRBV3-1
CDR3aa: CASSQEETPELFF

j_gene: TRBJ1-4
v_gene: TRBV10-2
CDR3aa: CASSEHEKLFF

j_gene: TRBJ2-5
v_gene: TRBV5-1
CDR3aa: CASSAVSGGAGETQYF

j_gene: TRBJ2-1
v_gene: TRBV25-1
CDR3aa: CASSEYSGDEQFF